The 20 T cell receptor beta chains in this list originate from one sample, sequenced in a study of T-cell memory formation after mild COVID-19. TCRdb re-called the 5' RACE reads with MiXCR, one entry per CDR3 protein. The profile shows about 600,000 distinct CDR3 sequences, less than 25% of them singletons. Source material: PBMCs or a T cell subset sorted from them (not recorded which). The receptors derive from an adult woman who had mild COVID-19 (a few samples of this study predate the infection). Cell type and time point are not known.

V usage is TRBV6-5 and J usage is TRBJ2-2; TRBD1 matches 9 bases. CDR3 length: 14 residues. V dropped 7 bases and J dropped 4; count of bases not matched to a gene: 4. The germline CDR1 and CDR2 sequences are MNHEY and SVGAGI. CDR3 sequence: CASNPQGATGELFF. DNA for the CDR3: TGTGCCAGCAACCCACAGGGGGCCACCGGGGAGCTGTTTTTT.

The chain combines TRBV6-2 or TRBV6-3 with TRBJ2-5, with TRBD2 identical over 10 bases. J lost 2 bases, V lost 5 bases, and 11 bases had no gene match. The CDR3 contains 17 residues. Germline loops: CDR1 MNHEY, CDR2 SVGEGT. CDR3 in amino acids: CASSTPGLALIQETQYF. DNA of the CDR3: TGTGCCAGCAGTACCCCGGGACTAGCGTTGATACAAGAGACCCAGTACTTC.

The J gene is TRBJ1-1, the V gene TRBV5-1; 7 bases are shared with TRBD1. From germline, CDR1 is SGHRS and CDR2 YFSETQ. With 0 bases clipped from V and 3 bases from J, the junction kept 8 bases outside the gene matches. This CDR3 contains 16 residues. CDR3 in DNA: TGCGCCAGCAGCTTGGGTGACAGGGCCGGTGACACTGAAGCTTTCTTT. This codes for CASSLGDRAGDTEAFF. Together with reference TRBV5-1 and TRBJ1-1, the CDR3 gives the full variable domain: KAGVTQTPRYLIKTRGQQVTLSCSPISGHRSVSWYQQTPGQGLQFLFEYFSETQRNKGNFPGRFSGRQFSNSRSEMNVSTLELGDSALYLCASSLGDRAGDTEAFFGQGTRLTVV.

This clonotype was seen repeatedly, ten times or more. The V gene is TRBV4-3, the J gene TRBJ1-1; a possible D gene is TRBD1 (6 bases). CDR1 is LGHNA and CDR2 is YSLEER in the germline V gene. This CDR3 region has 13 residues. V lost 0 bases and J 10 bases, leaving 12 bases between the germline ends. DNA for the CDR3: TGCGCCAGCAGCCAAGATCTAAGGACAGTAGCTTTCTTT. Its protein is CASSQDLRTVAFF.

This chain connects TRBV2 to TRBJ2-7; TRBD1 agrees at 7 bases. V was clipped by 7 bases and J by 4 bases; unmatched bases: 10. The CDR3 sequence is 14 residues long. CDR1 SNHLY and CDR2 FYNNEI come from the germline V gene. The CDR3 DNA reads TGTGCCAGCACCTTTGCTATGGGACAGTACGAGCAGTACTTC. Protein: CASTFAMGQYEQYF.

The gene calls are TRBV25-1 and TRBJ2-2, with TRBD2 identical over 7 bases. The CDR3 length is 18 residues. Trimming at V came to 1 base and at J to 3 bases, leaving 11 bases not matched to a gene. Germline V gene data show CDR1 as MGHDK and CDR2 as SYGVNS. This chain's CDR3 is CASSESSSGRGHTGELFF. The CDR3 DNA is TGTGCCAGCAGTGAATCCTCTAGCGGCCGAGGCCACACCGGGGAGCTGTTTTTT.

This clonotype was detected only a few times. The gene calls are TRBV5-6 and TRBJ2-7; D is unclear. The CDR3 is 15 residues long. Trimming removed 1 base at V and 4 bases at J, with 15 bases between. Germline V gives CDR1 SGHDT, CDR2 YYEEEE. CDR3: CASSLTGGSLYEQYF. The CDR3 nucleotides read TGTGCCAGCAGCTTGACCGGTGGGTCCCTATACGAGCAGTACTTC. Using reference TRBV5-6 and TRBJ2-7 for the parts outside the CDR3, the full variable domain is DAGVTQSPTHLIKTRGQQVTLRCSPKSGHDTVSWYQQALGQGPQFIFQYYEEEERQRGNFPDRFSGHQFPNYSSELNVNALLLGDSALYLCASSLTGGSLYEQYFGPGTRLTVT.

The table lists this clonotype with many counts. J is TRBJ2-3 and V is TRBV29-1; TRBD1 matches at 7 bases. CDR3 size: 13 residues. Trimming at V came to 4 bases and at J to 2 bases, leaving 3 bases not matched to a gene. Germline V gives CDR1 SQVTM, CDR2 ANQGSEA. The DNA of the CDR3 is TGCAGCGTTGCAGGGGGAAACACAGATACGCAGTATTTT. The encoded protein is CSVAGGNTDTQYF.

The genes are TRBV12-3 or TRBV12-4 and TRBJ1-2; D call uncertain. This CDR3 is built from 14 residues. Trimming shortened V by 7 bases and J by 5 bases, and 17 bases separated the two germline ends. The CDR3 loop is CASTRTGVGYGYTF. As DNA, the CDR3 is TGTGCCAGCACCAGGACCGGGGTTGGGTATGGCTACACCTTC.

The V and J genes are TRBV2 and TRBJ2-7; TRBD2 is a possible D gene (6 bases). The germline V gene has CDR1 SNHLY and CDR2 FYNNEI. V was cut by 7 bases and J by 2 bases, with 18 bases left in between. This CDR3 is 15 amino acids long. This chain's CDR3 is CASTAGSAGTYEQYF. As DNA, the CDR3 is TGTGCCAGCACGGCAGGGTCTGCGGGGACCTACGAGCAGTACTTC.

This clonotype was seen a few times. This sequence joins TRBV15 and TRBJ2-3, with 8 bases identical to TRBD1. The CDR3 consists of 19 residues. The junction had 18 bases not matched to a gene; V was cut back by 5 bases and J by 2 bases. The germline gives CDR1 LNHNV, CDR2 YYDKDF (reference sequence). CDR3 amino acids: CATSSLRGLTGGTTDTQYF. As DNA, the CDR3 is TGTGCCACCAGCTCCCTCCGCGGCCTAACAGGGGGGACCACAGATACGCAGTATTTT. Combining the CDR3 with reference TRBV15 and TRBJ2-3 gives the whole variable domain DAMVIQNPRYQVTQFGKPVTLSCSQTLNHNVMYWYQQKSSQAPKLLFHYYDKDFNNEADTPDNFQSRRPNTSFCFLDIRSPGLGDTAMYLCATSSLRGLTGGTTDTQYFGPGTRLTVL.

The chain combines TRBV10-3 with TRBJ2-7; 9 bases are a match to TRBD2. J gave up 3 bases and V 6 bases, and 9 bases lay outside the gene matches. The CDR3 consists of 15 residues. Germline V gene data show CDR1 as ENHRY and CDR2 as SYGVKD. The CDR3 reads CAIRNSGRNDYEQYF. DNA of the CDR3: TGTGCCATCAGGAATAGCGGGAGAAACGACTACGAGCAGTACTTC.

The chain carries TRBV6-2 or TRBV6-3 and TRBJ1-2, with D possibly matching TRBD1 (5 bases). V gave up 10 bases and J gave up 5 bases, with 17 bases separating them. The CDR3 loop spans 13 amino acids. Germline V gene data show CDR1 as MNHEY and CDR2 as SVGEGT. CDR3 nucleotide sequence: TGTGCCACCTCCAATGGGGGGATTTATGGCTACACCTTC. Translated: CATSNGGIYGYTF.

The chain carries TRBV2 and TRBJ2-3, with 10 bases aligning to TRBD2. After removal of 5 bases from V and 0 bases from J, the junction contained 11 bases not matched to a gene. The CDR3 totals 18 residues. Germline CDR1 is SNHLY and CDR2 is FYNNEI. DNA for the CDR3: TGTGCCAGCAGTTTAGCGGGGGGCCGAGGAACTAGCACAGATACGCAGTATTTT. Its protein is CASSLAGGRGTSTDTQYF.

The V gene is TRBV10-3, the J gene TRBJ2-1, with 9 bases fitting TRBD1. CDR3 length: 16 amino acids. The germline CDR1 and CDR2 sequences are ENHRY and SYGVKD. J lost 3 bases, V lost 1 base, and 4 bases had no gene match. The CDR3: CAISEFWTGDYNEQFF. The CDR3 coding sequence is TGTGCCATCAGTGAGTTCTGGACAGGGGACTACAATGAGCAGTTCTTC.

This clonotype was recorded at least ten times. V is TRBV5-1 and J is TRBJ2-5; no clear D gene. The ends were cut back, 2 bases at V and 5 bases at J, with 19 bases in the middle. The CDR3 runs 16 residues. Looked up from germline, CDR1 is SGHRS and CDR2 is YFSETQ. The CDR3 loop reads CASSFDPESPAETQYF. The CDR3 DNA reads TGCGCCAGCAGCTTCGATCCAGAGTCACCGGCGGAGACCCAGTACTTC.

The chain is built from TRBV4-1 and TRBJ2-7; possible D gene TRBD2, 6 bases. The CDR3 is 16 residues long. From germline, CDR1 is MGHRA and CDR2 YSYEKL. V was cut by 1 base and J by 0 bases, with 13 bases left in between. In DNA form, the CDR3 reads TGCGCCAGCAGCCAAGTCGGCGGGATCCGCTCCTACGAGCAGTACTTC. Translating it yields CASSQVGGIRSYEQYF.

The chain combines TRBV2 with TRBJ2-2, with unresolved D. The CDR3 length is 13 residues. The V and J ends lost 8 bases and 3 bases respectively, with 10 bases between them. Germline CDR1 reads SNHLY; CDR2 reads FYNNEI. The CDR3 region has the DNA TGTGCCAGCCGCTGGACCGACACCGGGGAGCTGTTTTTT. Translation: CASRWTDTGELFF.

This clonotype was detected many times. This rearrangement joins TRBV7-3 to TRBJ2-1, with 15 bases matching TRBD2. The CDR3 totals 14 residues. V lost 4 bases and J lost 9; bases outside the gene matches: 1. Germline CDR1 SGHTA, CDR2 FQGTGA. CDR3 in amino acids: CASSSGLAGGEQFF. The CDR3 nucleotides read TGTGCCAGCAGCTCGGGACTAGCGGGAGGTGAGCAGTTCTTC.

This clonotype was counted a few times. J is TRBJ1-2 and V is TRBV19; 7 bases map to TRBD1. The CDR3 consists of 15 residues. Germline V gene sequence: CDR1 LNHDA, CDR2 SQIVND (reference sequence). V was pared by 7 bases and J by 4 bases, with 12 bases of the junction left unmatched. The CDR3, as DNA: TGTGCCAGTAATAGGGACAGCCTGCTGCGCTATGGCTACACCTTC. Translated: CASNRDSLLRYGYTF.